Each of the 5 T cell receptor beta chains below was sequenced from the same sample in a study of Ad26.COV2.S vaccination and SARS-CoV-2 variants. Libraries were prepared by immunoSEQ multiplex PCR; TCRdb keeps only in-frame clonotypes and omits some of them. The sample carries a few hundred thousand clones, around nine tenths recorded once. Treatment given: roughly 18 received Ad26.COV2.S at low or high dose, single or two shots; about five received placebo; per-sample allocation not given. Day 63 after the first vaccine or placebo injection was the time point for sampling. Sequencing was performed on peripheral blood, taken in a trial of Ad26.COV2.S vaccine versus placebo. All receptors derive from a person aged 18-65 years who received the Ad26.COV2.S COVID-19 vaccine or a placebo.

The table lists this clone with a count of one. V gene TRBV5-1 combines with J gene TRBJ2-3, with TRBD1 matching 9 bases. There are 16 residues in the CDR3. Trimming removed 4 bases from V and 4 bases from J; junction bases left unmatched: 10. CDR1 and CDR2 from the germline V gene are SGHRS and YFSETQ. CDR3 region: CASSRKDRGVSDTQYF. The CDR3 DNA is TGCGCCAGCAGCAGGAAGGACAGGGGAGTGTCAGATACGCAGTATTTT. Full variable domain (missing parts from reference TRBV5-1 and TRBJ2-3): KAGVTQTPRYLIKTRGQQVTLSCSPISGHRSVSWYQQTPGQGLQFLFEYFSETQRNKGNFPGRFSGRQFSNSRSEMNVSTLELGDSALYLCASSRKDRGVSDTQYFGPGTRLTVL.

The chain links TRBV6-5 to TRBJ2-7, with D uncertain. V lost 6 bases to trimming and J lost 7 bases, with 10 bases between them. CDR1 is MNHEY and CDR2 is SVGAGI in the germline V gene. This CDR3 spans 11 amino acids. Here the CDR3 reads CASRRAREQYF. For the CDR3, the DNA is TGTGCCAGCAGAAGGGCCCGGGAGCAGTACTTC.

This clone was seen only once. The chain recombines TRBV25-1 with TRBJ2-7; 15 positions match TRBD2. Germline CDR1 and CDR2: MGHDK and SYGVNS. CDR3 length: 17 amino acids. With V trimmed by 4 bases and J by 3 bases, 7 bases remained unmatched. This CDR3 reads CASSAGLAGGAGYEQYF. The DNA of the CDR3 is TGTGCCAGCAGTGCGGGACTAGCGGGGGGCGCAGGCTACGAGCAGTACTTC.

The rearrangement joins TRBV15 to TRBJ2-7; D may be TRBD1 or TRBD2 (7 bases each). Per the germline V gene, CDR1 is LNHNV and CDR2 is YYDKDF (reference sequence). The ends were cut back, 3 bases at V and 1 base at J, with 13 bases in the middle. The CDR3 is 15 residues long. The CDR3 nucleotides are TGTGCCACCAGCAGGGGGGGGACAGCTTCCTACGAGCAGTACTTC. The encoded protein is CATSRGGTASYEQYF. The complete variable domain, with remaining parts taken from reference TRBV15 and TRBJ2-7, reads DAMVIQNPRYQVTQFGKPVTLSCSQTLNHNVMYWYQQKSSQAPKLLFHYYDKDFNNEADTPDNFQSRRPNTSFCFLDIRSPGLGDTAMYLCATSRGGTASYEQYFGPGTRLTVT.

The chain uses TRBV29-1 and TRBJ2-5; TRBD1 aligns across 8 bases. The junction had 7 bases not matched to a gene; V was cut back by 8 bases and J by 8 bases. The CDR3 has 11 amino acids. In germline, CDR1 is SQVTM, CDR2 ANQGSEA. This CDR3 is CSTGPGGTQYF. The CDR3 nucleotides read TGCAGCACAGGACCAGGGGGCACCCAGTACTTC.